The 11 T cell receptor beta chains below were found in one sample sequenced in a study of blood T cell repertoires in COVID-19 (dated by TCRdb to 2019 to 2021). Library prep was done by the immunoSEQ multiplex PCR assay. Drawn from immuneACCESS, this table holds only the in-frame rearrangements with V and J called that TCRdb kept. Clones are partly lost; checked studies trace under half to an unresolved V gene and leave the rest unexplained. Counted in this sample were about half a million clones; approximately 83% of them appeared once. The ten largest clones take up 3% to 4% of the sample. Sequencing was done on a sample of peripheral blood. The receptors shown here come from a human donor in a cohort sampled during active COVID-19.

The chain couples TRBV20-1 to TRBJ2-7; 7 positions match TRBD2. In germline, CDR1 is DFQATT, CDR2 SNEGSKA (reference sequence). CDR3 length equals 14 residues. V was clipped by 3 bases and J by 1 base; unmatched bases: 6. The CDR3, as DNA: TGCAGTGCTAGTCGGGGAGGGGCATCCTACGAGCAGTACTTC. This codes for CSASRGGASYEQYF.

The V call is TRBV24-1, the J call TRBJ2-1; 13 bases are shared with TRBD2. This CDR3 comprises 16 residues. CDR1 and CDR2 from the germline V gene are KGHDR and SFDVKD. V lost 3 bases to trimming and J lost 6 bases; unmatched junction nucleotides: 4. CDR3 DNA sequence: TGTGCCACCAGTGATCGGACTAGCGGGAGTTCCAATGAGCAGTTCTTC. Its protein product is CATSDRTSGSSNEQFF.

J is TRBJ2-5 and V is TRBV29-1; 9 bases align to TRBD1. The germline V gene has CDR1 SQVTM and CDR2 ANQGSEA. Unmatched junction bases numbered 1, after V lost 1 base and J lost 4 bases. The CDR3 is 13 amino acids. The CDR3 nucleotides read TGCAGCGTTGAAGGACAGGGGGTAGAGACCCAGTACTTC. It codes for CSVEGQGVETQYF.

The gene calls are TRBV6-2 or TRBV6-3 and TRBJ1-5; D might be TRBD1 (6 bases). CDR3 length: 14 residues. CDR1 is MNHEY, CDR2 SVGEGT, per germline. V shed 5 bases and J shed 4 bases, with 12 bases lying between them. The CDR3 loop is CASSGAGENQPQHF. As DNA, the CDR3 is TGTGCCAGCAGTGGGGCAGGGGAGAATCAGCCCCAGCATTTT.

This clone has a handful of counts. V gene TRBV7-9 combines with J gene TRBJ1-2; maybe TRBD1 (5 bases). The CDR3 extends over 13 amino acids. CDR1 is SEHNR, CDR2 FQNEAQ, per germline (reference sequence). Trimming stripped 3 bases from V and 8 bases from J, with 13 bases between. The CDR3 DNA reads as TGTGCCAGCAGCTTCCTGGGACTAGAGGGCTACACCTTC. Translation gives CASSFLGLEGYTF.

The CDR3 DNA reads TGTGCCAGCAGCCCCACAGCGGGAGTACCAAATGAGCAGTTCTTC. Translated, it gives CASSPTAGVPNEQFF. The V gene is TRBV14, the J gene TRBJ2-1, with 8 bases that match TRBD2. CDR3 length: 15 residues. J gave up 7 bases and V 4 bases, and 9 bases lay outside the gene matches. CDR1 is SGHDN and CDR2 is FVKESK in the germline V gene.

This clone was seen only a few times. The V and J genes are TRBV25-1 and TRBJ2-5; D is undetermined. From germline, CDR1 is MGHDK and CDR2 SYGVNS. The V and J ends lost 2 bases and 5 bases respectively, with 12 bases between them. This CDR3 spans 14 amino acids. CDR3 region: CASSETQTRETQYF. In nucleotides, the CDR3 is TGTGCCAGCAGTGAAACTCAGACCAGGGAGACCCAGTACTTC.

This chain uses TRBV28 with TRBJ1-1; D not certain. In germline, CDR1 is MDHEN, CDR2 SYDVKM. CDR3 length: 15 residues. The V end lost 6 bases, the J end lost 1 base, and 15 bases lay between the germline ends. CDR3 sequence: CASRWRAAGNTEAFF. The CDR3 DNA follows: TGTGCCAGCAGATGGCGGGCCGCTGGGAACACTGAAGCTTTCTTT.

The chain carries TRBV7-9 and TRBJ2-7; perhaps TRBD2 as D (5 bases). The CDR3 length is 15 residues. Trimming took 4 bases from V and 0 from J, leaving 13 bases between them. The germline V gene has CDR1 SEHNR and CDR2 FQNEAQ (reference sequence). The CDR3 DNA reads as TGTGCCAGCAGCTCCCGTATAGGGAGCTCCTACGAGCAGTACTTC. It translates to CASSSRIGSSYEQYF.

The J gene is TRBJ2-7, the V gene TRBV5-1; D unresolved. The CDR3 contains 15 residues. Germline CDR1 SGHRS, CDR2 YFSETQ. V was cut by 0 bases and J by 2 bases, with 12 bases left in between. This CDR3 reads CASSLEVGRAYEQYF. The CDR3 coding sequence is TGCGCCAGCAGCTTGGAGGTCGGCCGGGCCTACGAGCAGTACTTC. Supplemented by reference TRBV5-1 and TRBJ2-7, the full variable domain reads KAGVTQTPRYLIKTRGQQVTLSCSPISGHRSVSWYQQTPGQGLQFLFEYFSETQRNKGNFPGRFSGRQFSNSRSEMNVSTLELGDSALYLCASSLEVGRAYEQYFGPGTRLTVT.

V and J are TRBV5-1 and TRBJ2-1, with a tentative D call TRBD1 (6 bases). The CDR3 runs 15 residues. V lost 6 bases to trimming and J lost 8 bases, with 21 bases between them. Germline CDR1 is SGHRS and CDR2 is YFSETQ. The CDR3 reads CASTLDSAYGDEQFF. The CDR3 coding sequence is TGCGCCAGCACCCTGGACAGCGCCTATGGGGATGAGCAGTTCTTC.